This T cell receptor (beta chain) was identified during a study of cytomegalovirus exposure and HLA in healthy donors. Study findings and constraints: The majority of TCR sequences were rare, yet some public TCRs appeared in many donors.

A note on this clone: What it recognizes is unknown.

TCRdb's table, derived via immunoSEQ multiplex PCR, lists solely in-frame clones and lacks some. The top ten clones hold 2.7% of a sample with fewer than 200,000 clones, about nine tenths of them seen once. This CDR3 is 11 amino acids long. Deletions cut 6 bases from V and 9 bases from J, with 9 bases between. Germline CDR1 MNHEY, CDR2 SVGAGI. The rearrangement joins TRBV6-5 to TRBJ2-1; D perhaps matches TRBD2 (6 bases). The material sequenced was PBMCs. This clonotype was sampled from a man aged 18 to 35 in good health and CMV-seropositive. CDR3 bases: TGTGCCAGCAGCCTGGAGGGTGAGCAGTTCTTC. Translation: CASSLEGEQFF.